This TCR beta chain stems from a study of OX40 agonist ivuxolimab in advanced cancers. Overall study context: Partial responses were achieved by three patients, one with hepatocellular carcinoma and two with cutaneous melanoma.

Worth noting for this clone: The antigen remains undetermined.

Assay used: immunoSEQ multiplex PCR; TCRdb lists only in-frame clones, some missing. The sample gives some 97,000 clones, approximately 90% of which show up once; 0.5% to 0.65% is in the top ten. Study-wide results and limits: CD8+ T cells (on average) carried more expanded clones than CD4+ T cells. Dosing at 0.1 to 3.0 mg/kg was accompanied by clonal expansion of CD4+ and CD8+ blood T cells by week 6.

V shed 5 bases and J 9 bases; nucleotides not matched to a gene: 4. The V gene's germline CDR1 is SGHAT and CDR2 FQDESV (reference sequence). This CDR3 is built from 12 residues. Patients with a history of autoimmune disease or on systemic immunosuppression were excluded. The material sequenced was CD4+ or CD8+ T cells sorted from blood, taken in a trial of the OX40 agonist ivuxolimab. This receptor was obtained from an adult with an advanced solid tumor such as melanoma, head and neck, liver or kidney cancer. The chain recombines TRBV11-1 with TRBJ2-7; TRBD2 matches at 10 bases. This chain's CDR3 is CASSPSGSGQYF. For the CDR3, the DNA is TGTGCCAGCAGCCCTAGCGGGAGCGGGCAGTACTTC.